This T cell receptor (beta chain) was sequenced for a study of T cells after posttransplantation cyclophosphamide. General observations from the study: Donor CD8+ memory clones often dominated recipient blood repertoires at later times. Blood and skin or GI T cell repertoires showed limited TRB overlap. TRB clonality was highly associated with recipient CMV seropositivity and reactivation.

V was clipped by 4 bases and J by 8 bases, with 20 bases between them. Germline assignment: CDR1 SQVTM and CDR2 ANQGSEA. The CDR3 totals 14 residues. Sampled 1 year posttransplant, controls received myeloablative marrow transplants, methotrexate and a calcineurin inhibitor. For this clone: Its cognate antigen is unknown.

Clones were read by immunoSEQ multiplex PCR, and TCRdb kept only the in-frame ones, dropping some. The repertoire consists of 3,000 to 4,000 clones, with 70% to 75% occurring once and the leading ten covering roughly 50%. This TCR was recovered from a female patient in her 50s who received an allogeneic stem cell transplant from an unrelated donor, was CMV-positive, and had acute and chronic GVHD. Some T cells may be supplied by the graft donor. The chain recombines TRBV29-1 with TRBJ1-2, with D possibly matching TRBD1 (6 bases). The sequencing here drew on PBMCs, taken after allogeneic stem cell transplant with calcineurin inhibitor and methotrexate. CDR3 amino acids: CSVVVTGEARGYTF. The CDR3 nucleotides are TGCAGCGTTGTAGTGACAGGAGAGGCGCGGGGCTACACCTTC. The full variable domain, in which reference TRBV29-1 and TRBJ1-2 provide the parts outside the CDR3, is SAVISQKPSRDICQRGTSLTIQCQVDSQVTMMFWYRQQPGQSLTLIATANQGSEATYESGFVIDKFPISRPNLTFSTLTVSNMSPEDSSIYLCSVVVTGEARGYTFGSGTRLTVV.